A single sample is the source of the 28 T cell receptor beta chains below, sequenced in a study of early T cells in non-severe SARS-CoV-2 infection. Via MiXCR, TCRdb re-called the 5' RACE reads, giving one row per CDR3 protein. The sample contains 40,000 to 55,000 distinct CDR3 sequences, around 9.1% of which appear only once. Material for sequencing was whole blood. Receptor source: an adult who was a healthcare worker with PCR-confirmed SARS-CoV-2 infection or an uninfected control (not recorded which).

This clonotype came up many times. V is TRBV11-3 and J is TRBJ2-5; 13 bases fit TRBD2. There are 16 residues in the CDR3. J gave up 2 bases and V 5 bases, and 5 bases lay outside the gene matches. Germline V gene sequence: CDR1 SGHNT, CDR2 YENEEA. The DNA of the CDR3 is TGTGCCAGCAGCCCTGGGACTAGCGGGACACAAGAGACCCAGTACTTC. It codes for CASSPGTSGTQETQYF.

This clonotype occurred many times. J is TRBJ2-7 and V is TRBV2, with D possibly matching TRBD1 (5 bases). Germline lookup yields CDR1 SNHLY and CDR2 FYNNEI. The length of the CDR3 is 13 residues. V was pared by 3 bases and J by 2 bases, with 8 bases between. CDR3 in amino acids: CASSDAGTYEQYF. CDR3 sequence (DNA): TGTGCCAGCAGTGACGCAGGGACCTACGAGCAGTACTTC.

V and J are TRBV28 and TRBJ2-5; the D gene is possibly TRBD2 (6 bases). The CDR3 sequence is 14 residues long. Per germline, CDR1 MDHEN and CDR2 SYDVKM. Between the trimmed V and J ends, which lost 6 bases and 7 bases, there was a span of 18 bases. The CDR3 loop is CASSVVAAWGTQYF. In DNA, the CDR3 is TGTGCCAGCAGCGTGGTAGCGGCCTGGGGGACCCAGTACTTC.

In this sample, this clonotype turned up many times. V gene TRBV6-6 combines with J gene TRBJ1-1; no firm D call. The CDR3 extends over 14 amino acids. Germline V gives CDR1 MNHNY, CDR2 SVGAGI (reference sequence). With 10 bases removed from V and 1 base from J, the gap between germline ends came to 16 bases. CDR3 sequence (DNA): TGTGCCACCTCCCCTCGGTCAGGGAACACTGAAGCTTTCTTT. This translates into CATSPRSGNTEAFF.

This clonotype was seen ten or more times. This rearrangement joins TRBV5-5 to TRBJ1-1; perhaps TRBD1 as D (5 bases). The ends were cut back, 0 bases at V and 0 bases at J, with 6 bases in the middle. Germline V CDR1 and CDR2: SGHKS, YYEKEE (reference sequence). CDR3 length: 14 amino acids. Here the CDR3 reads CASSLGTLNTEAFF. CDR3 sequence (DNA): TGTGCCAGCAGCTTGGGGACACTGAACACTGAAGCTTTCTTT.

The rearrangement uses TRBV29-1 and TRBJ2-7, with D unresolved. In germline, CDR1 is SQVTM, CDR2 ANQGSEA. The CDR3 loop spans 12 amino acids. V was trimmed by 3 bases and J by 6 bases, leaving 12 bases between them. The chain's CDR3 is CSVDRGLGEQYF. The CDR3 DNA sequence: TGCAGCGTTGATCGAGGATTGGGCGAGCAGTACTTC.

This clonotype has at least ten counts. The chain is built from TRBV12-3 or TRBV12-4 and TRBJ2-1; 12 nucleotides agree with TRBD2. V shed 6 bases, J shed 8 bases, and the junction held 5 bases outside the gene matches. CDR3 length equals 14 residues. The CDR3 nucleotides read TGTGCCAGCAGCCCTAGCGGGAGGGCCGATGAGCAGTTCTTC. Translation: CASSPSGRADEQFF.

This clonotype occurred a few times. The gene calls are TRBV6-2 or TRBV6-3 and TRBJ2-1, with D tentatively TRBD1 or TRBD2 (5 bases each). CDR3 length: 12 amino acids. V was clipped by 6 bases and J by 11 bases, with 14 bases between them. CDR1 MNHEY and CDR2 SVGEGT come from the germline V gene. This CDR3 is CASRGRIWKQFF. The DNA of the CDR3 is TGTGCCAGCAGGGGACGTATCTGGAAGCAGTTCTTC.

This sequence joins TRBV11-2 and TRBJ2-2; D is undetermined. V lost 3 bases and J 4 bases, leaving 9 bases between the germline ends. The CDR3 is made up of 14 amino acids. Germline CDR1 reads SGHAT; CDR2 reads FQNNGV. In nucleotides, the CDR3 is TGTGCCAGCAGCTTCGGGTCTAGCACCGGGGAGCTGTTTTTT. Translation: CASSFGSSTGELFF. Full variable domain (missing parts from reference TRBV11-2 and TRBJ2-2): EAGVAQSPRYKIIEKRQSVAFWCNPISGHATLYWYQQILGQGPKLLIQFQNNGVVDDSQLPKDRFSAERLKGVDSTLKIQPAKLEDSAVYLCASSFGSSTGELFFGEGSRLTVL.

The chain is built from TRBV20-1 and TRBJ1-1; D not resolved. Trimming left V 3 bases short and J 6 bases short, with 17 bases between. Germline CDR1 and CDR2: DFQATT and SNEGSKA (reference sequence). The CDR3 runs to 14 residues. The CDR3 protein is CSASGVLETAEAFF. The DNA for the CDR3 is TGCAGTGCTAGCGGCGTACTTGAGACCGCTGAAGCTTTCTTT.

Many counts were recorded for this clonotype. This chain joins TRBV6-5 and TRBJ1-2, with D tentatively TRBD1 (5 bases). Germline V lookup: CDR1 MNHEY, CDR2 SVGAGI. V was trimmed by 6 bases and J by 2 bases, leaving 13 bases between them. This CDR3 is built from 14 residues. Written as DNA, the CDR3 is TGTGCCAGCAGGGATGGGACGGTGAACTATGGCTACACCTTC. This encodes CASRDGTVNYGYTF.

This clonotype was seen ten or more times. V is TRBV4-1 and J is TRBJ2-2, with 9 nucleotides matching TRBD1. The germline CDR1 and CDR2 sequences are MGHRA and YSYEKL. The trim removed 0 bases at V and 4 bases at J, leaving 15 bases unmatched. The CDR3 loop spans 20 amino acids. The CDR3 reads CASSQDQGQGFSIGTGELFF. DNA for the CDR3: TGCGCCAGCAGCCAAGATCAGGGACAGGGTTTTTCCATAGGCACCGGGGAGCTGTTTTTT.

The chain is built from TRBV5-5 and TRBJ1-1; no clear D. Germline-derived CDR1 and CDR2 are SGHKS and YYEKEE (reference sequence). This CDR3 is built from 13 residues. V was shortened by 0 bases and J by 3 bases, with 6 bases between the two germline ends. The CDR3 DNA is TGTGCCAGCAGCTTGGTGGTATACACTGAAGCTTTCTTT. This codes for CASSLVVYTEAFF.

This clonotype showed up just a few times. The chain uses TRBV20-1 and TRBJ2-7, with 9 positions matching TRBD2. V lost 6 bases to trimming and J lost 2 bases; unmatched junction nucleotides: 5. The CDR3 consists of 13 residues. The V gene's germline CDR1 is DFQATT and CDR2 SNEGSKA (reference sequence). CDR3 in amino acids: CSAPTSGTYEQYF. In nucleotides, the CDR3 is TGCAGTGCCCCGACTAGCGGCACCTACGAGCAGTACTTC.

There are many counts of this clonotype. The gene calls are TRBV11-1 and TRBJ2-2; D could derive from TRBD1 or TRBD2 (6 bases each). Per germline, CDR1 SGHAT and CDR2 FQDESV (reference sequence). V lost 3 bases to trimming and J lost 7 bases, with 18 bases between them. The CDR3 runs to 16 residues. CDR3 residues: CASSFTGAVPYGELFF. As DNA, the CDR3 is TGTGCCAGCAGCTTTACGGGGGCAGTGCCGTACGGGGAGCTGTTTTTT.

This clonotype was detected ten times or more. In DNA, the CDR3 is TGTGCCAGCAGCGTACAACTAGCGGGAGACGGGGAGCTGTTTTTT. Translation: CASSVQLAGDGELFF. The chain uses TRBV9 and TRBJ2-2, with TRBD2 matching 11 bases. Trimming removed 1 base from V and 7 bases from J; junction bases left unmatched: 3. The CDR3 extends over 15 amino acids. Germline CDR1 SGDLS, CDR2 YYNGEE.

This clonotype rates as medium-sized. The chain uses TRBV29-1 and TRBJ2-2; D is unresolved. V was clipped by 4 bases and J by 1 base, with 4 bases between them. This CDR3 spans 12 amino acids. The V gene's germline CDR1 is SQVTM and CDR2 ANQGSEA. DNA for the CDR3: TGCAGCGTTGGGGTGAACACCGGGGAGCTGTTTTTT. It codes for CSVGVNTGELFF.

This sequence joins TRBV6-1 and TRBJ2-7; unclear D gene. This CDR3 region has 12 residues. Germline V gene sequence: CDR1 MNHNS, CDR2 SASEGT. Trimming pared 5 bases from V and 2 bases from J, leaving 7 bases between. This chain's CDR3 is CASSQETYEQYF. CDR3 sequence (DNA): TGTGCCAGCAGTCAGGAGACCTACGAGCAGTACTTC.

This clonotype was counted at least ten times. The chain carries TRBV4-1 and TRBJ1-1; 10 positions match TRBD1. V gave up 4 bases and J gave up 5 bases; unmatched junction bases: 1. CDR1 is MGHRA, CDR2 YSYEKL, per germline. The CDR3 length is 13 residues. DNA of the CDR3: TGCGCCAGCAGCCGGACAGGGGGAACTGAAGCTTTCTTT. It yields the protein CASSRTGGTEAFF.

This clonotype appeared a few times. The genes are TRBV28 and TRBJ1-1, with unresolved D. V gave up 2 bases and J gave up 5 bases, with 15 bases separating them. Per the germline V gene, CDR1 is MDHEN and CDR2 is SYDVKM. CDR3 length equals 15 residues. The CDR3 loop is CASSLKLRAETEAFF. CDR3 bases: TGTGCCAGCAGTTTAAAGTTAAGAGCGGAGACTGAAGCTTTCTTT.

This clonotype was observed a few times. The chain couples TRBV5-1 to TRBJ2-1; D is perhaps TRBD2 (6 bases). The CDR3 runs 14 residues. Trimming shortened V by 3 bases and J by 0 bases, and 7 bases separated the two germline ends. The germline gives CDR1 SGHRS, CDR2 YFSETQ. DNA of the CDR3: TGCGCCAGCAGCTCGGGACTCTCCTACAATGAGCAGTTCTTC. Its protein is CASSSGLSYNEQFF.

In this sample, this clonotype turned up a few times. The V call is TRBV20-1, the J call TRBJ2-7, with 13 bases lining up with TRBD2. The CDR3 covers 19 residues. J lost 1 base, V lost 5 bases, and 17 bases had no gene match. The germline gives CDR1 DFQATT, CDR2 SNEGSKA (reference sequence). The CDR3 here is CSASRYGLAGAPGSYEQYF. The CDR3 nucleotides are TGCAGTGCTTCGCGCTATGGACTAGCGGGAGCCCCAGGGTCCTACGAGCAGTACTTC.

This clonotype appeared once. Being one base from a much bigger clone, this may be a read error. The chain couples TRBV5-6 to TRBJ2-1; TRBD2 matches 8 bases. Germline CDR1 and CDR2: SGHDT and YYEEEE. The CDR3 sequence is 16 residues long. CDR3 nucleotide sequence: TGTGTCAGCAGCTTTAGCGGGACTAGGTCAGTCAATGAGCAGTTCTTC. Protein: CVSSFSGTRSVNEQFF.

This clonotype was counted many times. V is TRBV13 and J is TRBJ2-7; D uncertain. The CDR3 contains 13 residues. Deletions cut 0 bases from V and 1 base from J, with 4 bases between. The germline V gene encodes CDR1 PRHDT and CDR2 FYEKMQ (reference sequence). The CDR3 spells CASSLGESYEQYF. The CDR3 nucleotides are TGTGCCAGCAGCTTAGGGGAGTCCTACGAGCAGTACTTC.

This clonotype was picked up many times. This CDR3 is CASSLYRGSYNEQFF. The CDR3 nucleotides read TGTGCCAGCAGTCTCTACAGAGGCTCCTACAATGAGCAGTTCTTC. The rearrangement links TRBV27 to TRBJ2-1; D gene ambiguous. There are 15 residues in the CDR3. Looked up from germline, CDR1 is MNHEY and CDR2 is SMNVEV (reference sequence). V lost 5 bases to trimming and J lost 0 bases, with 11 bases between them.

This rearrangement joins TRBV19 to TRBJ2-2; D remains unclear. V lost 7 bases and J 9 bases, leaving 6 bases between the germline ends. This CDR3 is 10 amino acids long. Per the germline V gene, CDR1 is LNHDA and CDR2 is SQIVND (reference sequence). DNA for the CDR3: TGTGCCAGTAAAGGCTGGGAGCTGTTTTTT. It codes for CASKGWELFF.

This clonotype has at least ten counts. The V and J genes are TRBV29-1 and TRBJ1-1; no definite D call. Germline V gene data show CDR1 as SQVTM and CDR2 as ANQGSEA. Trimming took 4 bases from V and 7 from J, leaving 7 bases between them. CDR3 size: 10 residues. The CDR3 region is CSVAEIEAFF. The CDR3 nucleotides read TGCAGCGTTGCGGAGATTGAAGCTTTCTTT.

The J gene is TRBJ1-4, the V gene TRBV25-1, with unresolved D. V lost 7 bases, J lost 8 bases, and 8 bases lay in between. The CDR3 contains 11 residues. CDR1 is MGHDK, CDR2 SYGVNS, per germline. CDR3 residues: CASIGNEKLFF. In nucleotides, the CDR3 is TGTGCCAGCATAGGGAACGAAAAACTGTTTTTT.